The 25 T cell receptor beta chains below all came from one sample that was sequenced in a study of blood T cell repertoires in COVID-19. Libraries were prepared by immunoSEQ multiplex PCR; TCRdb keeps only in-frame clonotypes and omits some of them. The data contain 15,000 to 25,000 clones, approximately 91% of them singletons. The sample comprised peripheral blood. These receptors all stem from a human donor in a cohort sampled during active COVID-19.

The rearrangement uses TRBV4-1 and TRBJ1-2, with D perhaps TRBD1 (5 bases). The V end lost 2 bases, the J end lost 5 bases, and 21 bases lay between the germline ends. The CDR3 extends over 17 amino acids. From germline, CDR1 is MGHRA and CDR2 YSYEKL. The CDR3 protein is CASSQIKGGQGGYGYTF. The CDR3 nucleotides read TGCGCCAGCAGCCAAATAAAAGGCGGGCAGGGAGGATATGGCTACACCTTC.

The chain carries TRBV5-8 and TRBJ1-4; tentative D call: TRBD1 (6 bases). Trimming shortened V by 4 bases and J by 8 bases, and 15 bases separated the two germline ends. The CDR3 consists of 14 residues. Germline CDR1 and CDR2: SGHTS and YDEGEE. CDR3 nucleotides: TGTGCCAGCAGCATCAACAGGGTTGAGGAAAAACTGTTTTTT. The encoded protein is CASSINRVEEKLFF.

CDR3 coding DNA: TGTGCCAGCAGCCAAGATCCTAGCCTAGGGGGCGCAGATACGCAGTATTTT. Translating gives CASSQDPSLGGADTQYF. The gene calls are TRBV4-2 and TRBJ2-3; TRBD1 matches at 7 bases. The CDR3 runs to 17 residues. CDR1 is LGHNA and CDR2 is YNFKEQ in the germline V gene. With V trimmed by 0 bases and J by 4 bases, 10 bases remained unmatched.

The CDR3 DNA sequence: TGTGCCAGCTCACCCAGGGGAGGCAATCAGCCCCAGCATTTT. Amino acids: CASSPRGGNQPQHF. V usage is TRBV18 and J usage is TRBJ1-5; possible D gene TRBD1, 6 bases. This CDR3 has 14 residues. Germline lookup yields CDR1 KGHSH and CDR2 LQKENI. The germline V and J ends were trimmed by 3 bases and 2 bases, with 8 bases remaining between them.

The J gene is TRBJ2-3, the V gene TRBV6-4; TRBD2 agrees at 9 bases. The CDR3 is made up of 16 amino acids. With 2 bases clipped from V and 1 base from J, the junction kept 4 bases outside the gene matches. Germline CDR1 and CDR2: MRHNA and SNTAGT. The DNA of the CDR3 is TGTGCCAGCAGTGACGGTGTAGCGGGGGGCACAGATACGCAGTATTTT. It specifies CASSDGVAGGTDTQYF.

This rearrangement joins TRBV2 to TRBJ1-1; 7 positions match TRBD1. Germline CDR1 and CDR2: SNHLY and FYNNEI. Trimming cost V 7 bases and J 0 bases; bases outside gene matches: 2. This CDR3 contains 13 residues. In nucleotides, the CDR3 is TGTGCCAGCACGGGACAGATGAACACTGAAGCTTTCTTT. This gives the protein CASTGQMNTEAFF.

This clone came up once. The genes are TRBV6-5 and TRBJ1-2; 8 bases match TRBD1. This CDR3 comprises 12 residues. The germline CDR1 and CDR2 sequences are MNHEY and SVGAGI. Trimming took 6 bases from V and 8 from J; bases not matched to a gene: 5. CDR3 residues: CASRQGAFGYTF. The CDR3 DNA reads TGTGCCAGCAGGCAGGGGGCGTTCGGCTACACCTTC.

This chain uses TRBV19 with TRBJ2-1; D is possibly TRBD1 (6 bases). The CDR3 runs 16 residues. V dropped 3 bases and J dropped 2 bases, with 14 bases sitting between them. CDR1 LNHDA and CDR2 SQIVND come from the germline V gene (reference sequence). The CDR3 nucleotides are TGTGCCAGTAGTATCCTCGGACAGATAACCTACAATGAGCAGTTCTTC. Encoded protein: CASSILGQITYNEQFF.

The chain joins TRBV15 to TRBJ2-3, with D possibly TRBD2 on 5 matching bases. This CDR3 comprises 15 residues. V shed 1 base and J shed 0 bases, with 8 bases lying between them. The V gene's germline CDR1 is LNHNV and CDR2 YYDKDF (reference sequence). The CDR3 loop is CATSRGQRSTDTQYF. The CDR3 nucleotides are TGTGCCACCAGCAGAGGCCAGCGGAGCACAGATACGCAGTATTTT.

This chain uses TRBV19 with TRBJ1-5; D might be TRBD1 (5 bases). This CDR3 contains 16 residues. Trimming removed 7 bases at V and 7 bases at J, with 23 bases between. Germline V gene sequence: CDR1 LNHDA, CDR2 SQIVND (reference sequence). Written as DNA, the CDR3 is TGTGCCAGTACCATCCAGGCGGGGGTACAGTCACAGCCCCAGCATTTT. This codes for CASTIQAGVQSQPQHF.

The V call is TRBV7-9, the J call TRBJ1-2; perhaps TRBD1 as D (5 bases). V lost 5 bases and J 8 bases, leaving 21 bases between the germline ends. From germline, CDR1 is SEHNR and CDR2 FQNEAQ (reference sequence). This CDR3 region has 15 residues. The CDR3 DNA reads TGTGCCAGCAGCCACTTAGGGGATACGATTAGAGGCTACACCTTC. Protein product: CASSHLGDTIRGYTF.

The rearrangement joins TRBV5-8 to TRBJ2-2; the D is unclear. Germline V CDR1 and CDR2: SGHTS, YDEGEE. The length of the CDR3 is 13 residues. V lost 4 bases, J lost 7 bases, and 11 bases lay in between. The CDR3 coding sequence is TGTGCCAGCAGCCCCCTCCCCCTCGGGGAGCTGTTTTTT. It specifies CASSPLPLGELFF.

Notes on this clone: This CDR3 is also generated by other DNA sequences in the sample. The chain couples TRBV14 to TRBJ2-3, with a possible D match to TRBD2 (6 bases). The length of the CDR3 is 14 residues. V lost 6 bases to trimming and J lost 2 bases, with 12 bases between them. Germline CDR1 SGHDN, CDR2 FVKESK. The CDR3 sequence is CASSPGGPTDTQYF. The CDR3 DNA is TGTGCCAGCAGTCCCGGGGGACCCACAGATACGCAGTATTTT. The whole variable domain, remainder taken from reference TRBV14 and TRBJ2-3, is EAGVTQFPSHSVIEKGQTVTLRCDPISGHDNLYWYRRVMGKEIKFLLHFVKESKQDESGMPNNRFLAERTGGTYSTLKVQPAELEDSGVYFCASSPGGPTDTQYFGPGTRLTVL.

The chain has TRBV19 and TRBJ1-5; TRBD1 is a possible D gene (5 bases). The germline V gene encodes CDR1 LNHDA and CDR2 SQIVND (reference sequence). Trimming removed 6 bases from V and 4 bases from J, with 10 bases in between. There are 13 residues in the CDR3. The CDR3 DNA reads TGTGCCAGTAGGACAGCCCTGAATCAGCCCCAGCATTTT. Translation: CASRTALNQPQHF.

The CDR3 DNA sequence: TGTGCCAGCAGTGCACTCCAAAGAGAGCAGTTCTTC. Translation: CASSALQREQFF. The chain is built from TRBV6-6 and TRBJ2-1; D unclear. Per the germline V gene, CDR1 is MNHNY and CDR2 is SVGAGI (reference sequence). The V and J ends lost 5 bases and 10 bases respectively, with 12 bases between them. The CDR3 covers 12 residues.

The V call is TRBV18, the J call TRBJ1-4; D remains unclear. Germline V CDR1 and CDR2: KGHSH, LQKENI. The ends were cut back, 3 bases at V and 4 bases at J, with 9 bases in the middle. The CDR3 consists of 14 residues. CDR3 in amino acids: CASSPRHINEKLFF. The CDR3, as DNA: TGTGCCAGCTCACCGCGCCATATTAATGAAAAACTGTTTTTT. The complete variable domain, with remaining parts taken from reference TRBV18 and TRBJ1-4, reads NAGVMQNPRHLVRRRGQEARLRCSPMKGHSHVYWYRQLPEEGLKFMVYLQKENIIDESGMPKERFSAEFPKEGPSILRIQQVVRGDSAAYFCASSPRHINEKLFFGSGTQLSVL.

This clone has a single count. The chain joins TRBV7-2 to TRBJ1-2, with a tentative D call TRBD1 (5 bases). The CDR3 loop spans 14 amino acids. Trimming pared 5 bases from V and 3 bases from J, leaving 13 bases between. Germline lookup yields CDR1 SGHTA and CDR2 FQGNSA. CDR3 in amino acids: CASSPSGGYYGYTF. The CDR3 DNA reads TGTGCCAGCAGCCCAAGCGGGGGGTACTATGGCTACACCTTC.

The chain couples TRBV4-2 to TRBJ1-1; 11 bases are a match to TRBD1. V lost 1 base, J lost 0 bases, and 4 bases stayed unmatched. Germline CDR1 and CDR2: LGHNA and YNFKEQ. The CDR3 runs 17 residues. DNA for the CDR3: TGTGCCAGCAGCCAAGGGACAGGGGGCTTAATGAACACTGAAGCTTTCTTT. The encoded protein is CASSQGTGGLMNTEAFF.

Concerning this clone: Mismatch with germline at one junction end may stem from a read error. The chain uses TRBV20-1 and TRBJ2-1, with D maybe TRBD2 (5 bases). The CDR3 contains 11 residues. Germline V lookup: CDR1 DFQATT, CDR2 SNEGSKA (reference sequence). As DNA, the CDR3 is TGCAGTGCCAGAGGGCATTATGAGCAGTTCTTC. Protein: CSARGHYEQFF.

This rearrangement joins TRBV7-9 to TRBJ1-3; D ambiguous. Germline V gene lookup returns CDR1 SEHNR and CDR2 FQNEAQ (reference sequence). Trimming left V 5 bases short and J 1 base short, with 12 bases between. The CDR3 has 15 residues. CDR3 sequence: CASSATRRSGNTIYF. Written as DNA, the CDR3 is TGTGCCAGCAGCGCGACCAGGCGATCTGGAAACACCATATATTTT.

This chain connects TRBV12-3 or TRBV12-4 to TRBJ1-6, with D unclear. The CDR3 loop spans 13 amino acids. V gave up 5 bases and J gave up 10 bases, with 12 bases separating them. The CDR3 DNA reads as TGTGCCAGCAGTACCCACCAAGAGTCACCCCTCCACTTT. Translating it yields CASSTHQESPLHF.

The gene calls are TRBV30 and TRBJ1-2; no reliable D call. The length of the CDR3 is 13 residues. Germline loops: CDR1 GTSNPN, CDR2 SVGIG (reference sequence). Trimming shortened V by 2 bases and J by 4 bases, and 11 bases separated the two germline ends. CDR3 DNA: TGTGCCTGGAGTACTAAACGGTTCTATGGCTACACCTTC. It translates to CAWSTKRFYGYTF.

The rearrangement uses TRBV5-1 and TRBJ1-1; no definite D call. The CDR3 spans 13 residues. The germline V and J ends were trimmed by 3 bases and 5 bases, with 11 bases remaining between them. The germline V gene encodes CDR1 SGHRS and CDR2 YFSETQ. The CDR3 protein is CASSWPDGTEAFF. CDR3 DNA: TGCGCCAGCAGCTGGCCTGACGGGACTGAAGCTTTCTTT.

J is TRBJ2-1 and V is TRBV3-1 (or the pseudogene TRBV3-2); 8 bases match TRBD2. With V trimmed by 6 bases and J by 8 bases, 6 bases remained unmatched. The germline V gene encodes CDR1 LGHDT and CDR2 YNNKEL (reference sequence). This CDR3 comprises 13 residues. Here the CDR3 reads CASSELAVDEQFF. The CDR3 DNA reads TGTGCCAGCAGTGAACTAGCGGTAGATGAGCAGTTCTTC.

The genes are TRBV18 and TRBJ1-3; D uncertain. Trimming pared 3 bases from V and 0 bases from J, leaving 9 bases between. CDR1 is KGHSH, CDR2 LQKENI, per germline. The CDR3 is 15 residues long. The CDR3: CASSPSPFSGNTIYF. CDR3 DNA: TGTGCCAGCTCACCGTCTCCCTTCTCTGGAAACACCATATATTTT.